This is a list of T cell receptor beta chains from one sample in a study of OX40 agonist ivuxolimab in advanced cancers. Sequencing was performed with immunoSEQ multiplex PCR; in TCRdb, only in-frame clones are kept and a portion is missing. The sample carries 65,000 to 95,000 clones, 80% to 90% recorded once. The sample here was CD4+ or CD8+ T cells sorted from blood, taken in a trial of the OX40 agonist ivuxolimab. The receptors were gathered from an adult with an advanced solid tumor such as melanoma, head and neck, liver or kidney cancer. Both conserved end residues are part of each CDR3. A D gene is named only where the DNA matches it firmly. A clone size is listed for some rows: how often the clone was seen (once, few, many), or a class if it is expanded.

>TRBV4-1|14|-|-|TRBJ2-1
CASFVADSYNEQFF
TGCGCCAGCTTCGTAGCGGACTCCTACAATGAGCAGTTCTTC
>TRBV14|13|-|-|TRBJ2-3
CASSRRRAGPQYF
TGTGCCAGCAGCCGCAGGAGGGCAGGACCGCAGTATTTT
>TRBV9|15|-|-|TRBJ1-5
CASSVGTEENQPQHF
TGTGCCAGCAGCGTAGGTACAGAAGAAAATCAGCCCCAGCATTTT
>TRBV25-1|17|TRBD1|-|TRBJ2-4
CASSVDLGQTSSAIQYF
TGTGCCAGCAGTGTCGACTTGGGACAGACATCCTCAGCAATCCAGTACTTC
>TRBV6-5|15|-|-|TRBJ2-7
CASSYFRQGGSEQYF
TGTGCCAGCAGTTACTTCCGACAAGGGGGTTCCGAGCAGTACTTC
>TRBV29-1|13|-|-|TRBJ1-5
CSVGWQGDQPQHF
TGCAGCGTTGGCTGGCAAGGGGATCAGCCCCAGCATTTT
>TRBV5-6|14|-|once|TRBJ2-4
CASSLGRVGYTDYF
TGTGCCAGCAGCTTGGGAAGGGTTGGTTACACAGACTACTTC
>TRBV19|14|-|-|TRBJ2-5
CASSIGARGETQYF
TGTGCCAGTAGTATTGGGGCTCGGGGAGAGACCCAGTACTTC
>TRBV7-9|12|-|-|TRBJ2-1
CAIGGTYNEQFF
TGTGCGATCGGAGGCACCTACAATGAGCAGTTCTTC
>TRBV28|15|-|-|TRBJ1-3
CATRRGTMTGNTIYF
TGTGCCACCAGGCGAGGGACAATGACTGGAAACACCATATATTTT
>TRBV30|12|-|-|TRBJ1-1
CAWDRLSTEAFF
TGTGCCTGGGACAGATTGAGCACTGAAGCTTTCTTT
>TRBV7-2|17|TRBD2|-|TRBJ2-3
CASSLALAGEGTDTQYF
TGTGCCAGCAGCTTAGCACTAGCGGGAGAGGGGACAGATACGCAGTATTTT
>TRBV4-1|15|-|once|TRBJ2-5
CASSQGSGTGETQYF
TGCGCCAGCAGCCAAGGAAGTGGTACGGGGGAGACCCAGTACTTC
>TRBV5-8|15|-|-|TRBJ1-5
CASSQGWGEVQPQHF
TGTGCCAGCAGTCAAGGATGGGGGGAGGTCCAGCCCCAGCATTTT
>TRBV27|13|-|-|TRBJ1-2
CASSSQGTGGYTF
TGTGCCAGCAGTTCCCAGGGAACGGGGGGCTACACCTTC
>TRBV27|17|TRBD2|few|TRBJ2-1
CASSLSIRLAGYNEQFF
TGTGCCAGCAGTTTATCTATCAGACTAGCGGGTTACAATGAGCAGTTCTTC
>TRBV5-1|15|TRBD1|-|TRBJ2-7
CASSYPGQGSYEQYF
TGCGCCAGCAGCTACCCGGGACAGGGGTCCTACGAGCAGTACTTC
>TRBV19|13|TRBD1|-|TRBJ1-5
CASRDRVSQPQHF
TGTGCCAGTAGGGACAGGGTAAGTCAGCCCCAGCATTTT
>TRBV28|14|TRBD1|-|TRBJ2-7
CASRAWGQFYEQYF
TGTGCCAGCAGGGCATGGGGACAGTTCTACGAGCAGTACTTC
>TRBV10-1|13|TRBD1|few|TRBJ1-2
CASSGTVEYGYTF
TGCGCCAGCAGCGGGACAGTGGAATATGGCTACACCTTC